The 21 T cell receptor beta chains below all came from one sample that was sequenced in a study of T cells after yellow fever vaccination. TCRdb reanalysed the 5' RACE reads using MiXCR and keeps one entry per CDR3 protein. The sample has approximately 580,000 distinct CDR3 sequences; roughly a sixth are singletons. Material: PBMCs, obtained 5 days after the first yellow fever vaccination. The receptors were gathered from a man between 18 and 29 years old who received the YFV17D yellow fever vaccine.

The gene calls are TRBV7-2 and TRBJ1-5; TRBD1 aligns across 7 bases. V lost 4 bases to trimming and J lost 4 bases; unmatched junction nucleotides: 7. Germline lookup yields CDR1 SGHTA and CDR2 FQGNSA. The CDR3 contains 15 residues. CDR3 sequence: CASSSNTGVNQPQHF. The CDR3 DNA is TGTGCCAGCAGCTCCAATACAGGGGTGAATCAGCCCCAGCATTTT.

In nucleotides, the CDR3 is TGTGCCAGCAGCTTAGAAGGGGGGAAGTACACTGAAGCTTTCTTT. This gives the protein CASSLEGGKYTEAFF. This chain uses TRBV7-8 with TRBJ1-1; perhaps TRBD1 as D (6 bases). Germline CDR1 and CDR2: SGHVS and FQNEAQ. The length of the CDR3 is 15 residues. V lost 1 base and J 3 bases, leaving 12 bases between the germline ends.

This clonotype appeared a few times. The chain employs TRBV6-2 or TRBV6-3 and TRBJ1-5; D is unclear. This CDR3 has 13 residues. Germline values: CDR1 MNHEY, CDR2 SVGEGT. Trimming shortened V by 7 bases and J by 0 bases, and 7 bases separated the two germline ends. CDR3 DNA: TGTGCCAGCACCCTGTATAGCAATCAGCCCCAGCATTTT. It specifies CASTLYSNQPQHF.

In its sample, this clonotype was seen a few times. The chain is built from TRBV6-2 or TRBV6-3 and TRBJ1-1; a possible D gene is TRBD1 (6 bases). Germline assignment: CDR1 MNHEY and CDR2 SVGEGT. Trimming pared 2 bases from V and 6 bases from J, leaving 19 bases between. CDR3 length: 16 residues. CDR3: CASSYEQGRGWAEAFF. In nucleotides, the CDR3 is TGTGCCAGCAGTTACGAACAGGGAAGGGGTTGGGCTGAAGCTTTCTTT.

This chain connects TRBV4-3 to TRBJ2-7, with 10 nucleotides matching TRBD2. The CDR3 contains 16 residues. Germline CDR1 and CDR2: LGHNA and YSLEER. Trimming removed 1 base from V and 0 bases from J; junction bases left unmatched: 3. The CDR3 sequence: CASSQGIAGGSYEQYF. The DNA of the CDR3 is TGCGCCAGCAGCCAAGGGATAGCGGGGGGCTCCTACGAGCAGTACTTC.

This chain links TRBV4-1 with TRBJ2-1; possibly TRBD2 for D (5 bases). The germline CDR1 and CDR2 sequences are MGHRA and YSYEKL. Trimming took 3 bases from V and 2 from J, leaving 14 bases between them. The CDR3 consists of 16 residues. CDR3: CASSHPAADPYNEQFF. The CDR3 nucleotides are TGCGCCAGCAGCCATCCTGCAGCGGACCCCTACAATGAGCAGTTCTTC.

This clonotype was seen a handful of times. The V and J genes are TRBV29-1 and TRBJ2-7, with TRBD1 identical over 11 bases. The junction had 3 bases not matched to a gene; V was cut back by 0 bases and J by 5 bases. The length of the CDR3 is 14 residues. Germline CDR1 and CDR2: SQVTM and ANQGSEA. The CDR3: CSVEDRTGGDEQYV. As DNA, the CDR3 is TGCAGCGTTGAAGATAGGACAGGGGGCGACGAGCAGTACGTC.

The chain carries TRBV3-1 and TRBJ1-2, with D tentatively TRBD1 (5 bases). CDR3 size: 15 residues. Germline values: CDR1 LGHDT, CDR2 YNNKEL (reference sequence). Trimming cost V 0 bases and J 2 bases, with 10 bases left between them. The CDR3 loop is CASSQDLGDNYGYTF. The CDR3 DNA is TGTGCCAGCAGCCAAGATCTGGGGGACAACTATGGCTACACCTTC.

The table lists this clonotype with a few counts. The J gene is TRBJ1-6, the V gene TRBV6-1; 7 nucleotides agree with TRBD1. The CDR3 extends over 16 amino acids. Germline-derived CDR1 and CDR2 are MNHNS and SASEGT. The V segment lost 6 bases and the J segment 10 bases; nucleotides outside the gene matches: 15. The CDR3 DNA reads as TGTGCCAGCAGCCGTACACCCGACAGGGTTGGGTCACCCCTCCACTTT. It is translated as CASSRTPDRVGSPLHF.

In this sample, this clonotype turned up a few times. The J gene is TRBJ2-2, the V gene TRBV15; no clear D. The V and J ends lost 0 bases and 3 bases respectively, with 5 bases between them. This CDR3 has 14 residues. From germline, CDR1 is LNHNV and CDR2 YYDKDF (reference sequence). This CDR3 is CATSRDHYTGELFF. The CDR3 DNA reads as TGTGCCACCAGCAGAGATCACTACACCGGGGAGCTGTTTTTT.

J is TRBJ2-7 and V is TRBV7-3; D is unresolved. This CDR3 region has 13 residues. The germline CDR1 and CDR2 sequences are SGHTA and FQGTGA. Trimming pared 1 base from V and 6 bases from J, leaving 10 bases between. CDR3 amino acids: CASSLKWGSEQYF. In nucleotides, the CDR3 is TGTGCCAGCAGCTTAAAATGGGGATCCGAGCAGTACTTC.

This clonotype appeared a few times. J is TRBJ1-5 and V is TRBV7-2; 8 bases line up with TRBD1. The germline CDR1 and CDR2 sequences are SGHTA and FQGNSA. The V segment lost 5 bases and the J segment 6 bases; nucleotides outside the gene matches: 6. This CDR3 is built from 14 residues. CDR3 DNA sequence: TGTGCCAGCAGCCAACAGGGGGGCGGTCAGCCCCAGCATTTT. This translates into CASSQQGGGQPQHF.

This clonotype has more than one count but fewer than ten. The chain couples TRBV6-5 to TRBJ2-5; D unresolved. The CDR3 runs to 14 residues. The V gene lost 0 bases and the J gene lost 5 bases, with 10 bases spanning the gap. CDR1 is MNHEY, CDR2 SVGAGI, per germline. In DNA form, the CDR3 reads TGTGCCAGCAGTTACTCGATGGTTGGGGAGACCCAGTACTTC. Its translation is CASSYSMVGETQYF.

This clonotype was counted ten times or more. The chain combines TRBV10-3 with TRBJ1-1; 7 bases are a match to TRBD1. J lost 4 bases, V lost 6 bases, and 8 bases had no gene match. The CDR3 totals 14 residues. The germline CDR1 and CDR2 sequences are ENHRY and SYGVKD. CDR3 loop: CAISEGAPVTEAFF. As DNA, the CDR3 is TGTGCCATCAGCGAGGGGGCGCCGGTCACTGAAGCTTTCTTT.

CDR3 sequence reads: CASSVGGTDNEQFF. The CDR3 nucleotides are TGTGCCAGCAGCGTAGGAGGCACCGACAATGAGCAGTTCTTC. The chain recombines TRBV9 with TRBJ2-1; no clear D gene. The CDR3 consists of 14 residues. V dropped 0 bases and J dropped 5 bases, with 9 bases sitting between them. CDR1 SGDLS and CDR2 YYNGEE come from the germline V gene.

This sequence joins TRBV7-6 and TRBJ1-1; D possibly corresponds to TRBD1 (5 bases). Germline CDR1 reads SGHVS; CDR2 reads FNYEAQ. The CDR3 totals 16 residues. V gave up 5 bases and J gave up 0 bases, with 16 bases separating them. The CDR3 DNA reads TGTGCCAGCAGCCTTCCGGGGGGTACCCTGAACACTGAAGCTTTCTTT. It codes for CASSLPGGTLNTEAFF. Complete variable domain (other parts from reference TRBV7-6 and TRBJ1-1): GAGVSQSPRYKVTKRGQDVALRCDPISGHVSLYWYRQALGQGPEFLTYFNYEAQQDKSGLPNDRFSAERPEGSISTLTIQRTEQRDSAMYRCASSLPGGTLNTEAFFGQGTRLTVV.

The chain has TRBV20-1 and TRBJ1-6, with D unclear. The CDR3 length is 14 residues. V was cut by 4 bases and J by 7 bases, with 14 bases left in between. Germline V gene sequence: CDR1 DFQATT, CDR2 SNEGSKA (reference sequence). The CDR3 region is CSAIEAGGNSPLHF. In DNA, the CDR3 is TGCAGTGCTATCGAGGCGGGAGGGAATTCACCCCTCCACTTT.

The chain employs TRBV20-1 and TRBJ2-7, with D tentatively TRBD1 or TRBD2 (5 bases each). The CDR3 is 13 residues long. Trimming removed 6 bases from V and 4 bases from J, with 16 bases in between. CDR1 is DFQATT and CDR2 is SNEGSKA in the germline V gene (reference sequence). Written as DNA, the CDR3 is TGCAGTGCAACGACGGGACGCATGTACGAGCAGTACTTC. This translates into CSATTGRMYEQYF.

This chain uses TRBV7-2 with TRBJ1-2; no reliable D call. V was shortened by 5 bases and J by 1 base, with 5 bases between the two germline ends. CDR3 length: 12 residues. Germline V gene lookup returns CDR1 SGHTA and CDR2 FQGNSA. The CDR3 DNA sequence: TGTGCCAGCAGCGCAGATAACTATGGCTACACCTTC. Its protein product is CASSADNYGYTF.

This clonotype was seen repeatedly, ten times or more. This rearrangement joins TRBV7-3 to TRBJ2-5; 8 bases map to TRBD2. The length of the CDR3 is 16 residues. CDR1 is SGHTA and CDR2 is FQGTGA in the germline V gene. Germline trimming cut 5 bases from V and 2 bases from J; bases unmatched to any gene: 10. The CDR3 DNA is TGTGCCAGCAGCCCGGGGACTAGTGGGACTCAAGAGACCCAGTACTTC. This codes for CASSPGTSGTQETQYF.

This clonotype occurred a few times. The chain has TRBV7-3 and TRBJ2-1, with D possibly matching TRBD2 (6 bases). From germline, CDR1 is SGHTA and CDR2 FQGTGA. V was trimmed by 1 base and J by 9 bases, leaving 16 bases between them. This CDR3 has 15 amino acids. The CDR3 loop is CASSLMPGRFGEQFF. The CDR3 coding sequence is TGTGCCAGCAGCTTAATGCCAGGGAGGTTTGGTGAGCAGTTCTTC.